This paragraph covers one T cell receptor beta chain sequence. This specimen belongs to a study of T cells in Graves' hyperthyroidism and ophthalmopathy. The germline V gene encodes CDR1 LNHNV and CDR2 YYDKDF (reference sequence). The germline V and J ends were trimmed by 1 base and 3 bases, with 10 bases remaining between them. The CDR3 totals 14 residues. RNA transcripts gave rise to amplified TCR beta CDR3 regions. Using the HTBI primer set, a first-round RT-PCR was run on the TCR CDR3. A single record per CDR3 protein comes from TCRdb applying MiXCR to the multiplex PCR reads. This table has over 650,000 distinct CDR3 sequences, 45% appearing once.

The sequencing sample was made of peripheral blood or thyroid tissue (not recorded which). V gene TRBV15 combines with J gene TRBJ2-7; tentatively, D is TRBD2 (5 bases). This sequence was found in an adult man with Graves' disease, either hyperthyroidism or ophthalmopathy (not recorded which). The CDR3 spells CATSRAAAGYEQYF. CDR3 coding DNA: TGTGCCACCAGCAGAGCAGCGGCGGGCTACGAGCAGTACTTC.